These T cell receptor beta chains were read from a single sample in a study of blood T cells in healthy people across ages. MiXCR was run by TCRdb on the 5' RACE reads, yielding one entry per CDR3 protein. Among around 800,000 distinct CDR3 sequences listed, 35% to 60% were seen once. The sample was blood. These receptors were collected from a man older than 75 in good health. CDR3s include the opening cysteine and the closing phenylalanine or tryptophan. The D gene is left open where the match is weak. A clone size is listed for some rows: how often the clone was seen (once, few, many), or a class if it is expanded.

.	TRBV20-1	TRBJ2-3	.	CSADKGVGSRDTQYF	TGCAGTGCAGACAAAGGGGTAGGAAGCAGAGATACGCAGTATTTT
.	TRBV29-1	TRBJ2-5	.	CSASARLQETQYF	TGCAGCGCCTCAGCGAGACTACAAGAGACCCAGTACTTC
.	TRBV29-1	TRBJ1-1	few	CSVSGTQNTEAFF	TGCAGCGTTTCCGGGACCCAGAACACTGAAGCTTTCTTT
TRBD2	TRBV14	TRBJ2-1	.	CASSQGPGTSGINNEQFF	TGTGCCAGCAGCCAAGGCCCTGGGACTAGCGGGATAAACAATGAGCAGTTCTTC
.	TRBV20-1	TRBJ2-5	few	CSARDSREFITQYF	TGCAGTGCTAGAGATTCGAGGGAGTTTATCACCCAGTACTTC
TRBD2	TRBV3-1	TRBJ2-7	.	CASSQPGLAGGPYEQYF	TGTGCCAGTAGCCAGCCGGGACTAGCGGGAGGGCCTTACGAGCAGTACTTC
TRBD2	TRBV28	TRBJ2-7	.	CASSSLMVAGDYEQYF	TGTGCCAGCAGTTCGCTTATGGTAGCGGGAGACTACGAGCAGTACTTC
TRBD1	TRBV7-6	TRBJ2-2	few	CASSFGTGDTGELFF	TGTGCCAGCAGCTTCGGGACAGGAGACACCGGGGAGCTGTTTTTT
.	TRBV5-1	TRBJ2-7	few	CASSNGETLYEQYF	TGCGCCAGCAGCAACGGGGAGACCCTCTACGAGCAGTACTTC
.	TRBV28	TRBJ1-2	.	CASSLASGGGKGYTF	TGTGCCAGCAGCCTAGCCTCCGGGGGCGGCAAGGGCTACACCTTC
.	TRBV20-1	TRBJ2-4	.	CSARPGLAKNIQYF	TGCAGTGCTAGACCTGGATTAGCCAAAAACATTCAGTACTTC
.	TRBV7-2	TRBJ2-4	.	CASSPDLVNIQYF	TGTGCCAGCAGCCCGGACCTGGTGAACATTCAGTACTTC
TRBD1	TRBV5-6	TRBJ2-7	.	CASSYRGVFNEQYF	TGTGCCAGCAGCTACAGGGGGGTGTTTAACGAGCAGTACTTC
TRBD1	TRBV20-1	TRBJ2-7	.	CSARAPGTVYNEQYF	TGCAGTGCTAGAGCTCCCGGGACAGTCTACAATGAGCAGTACTTC